The clone carrying this T cell receptor beta chain was seen a handful of times. This specimen belongs to a study of blood T cell repertoires in COVID-19. Study overall: COVID-19 samples, acute and convalescent, were from the United States, Italy and Spain. Sources were T cells, B-cell-depleted T cells, or PBMCs; the material itself was cDNA or gDNA.

This CDR3 contains 13 residues. The V gene lost 10 bases and the J gene lost 1 base, with 13 bases spanning the gap. Germline V gene data show CDR1 as ENHRY and CDR2 as SYGVKD. In the original analysis: Scientists estimated how many nucleated cells there were by amplifying reference gene primers. TCRdb's copy holds only in-frame clones and misses some; the assay was immunoSEQ multiplex PCR. Clonal size and the V and J genes are those of that table, whereas D and trimming came from the DNA. The profile shows some 180,000 clones, 88% of them singletons. This rearrangement joins TRBV10-3 to TRBJ1-1; D remains unclear. Input material: peripheral blood. The source of this sequence is a man aged 35 to 55 with active or convalescent COVID-19. CDR3 loop: CATVPRSNTEAFF. CDR3 DNA sequence: TGTGCCACCGTACCACGGTCGAACACTGAAGCTTTCTTT.